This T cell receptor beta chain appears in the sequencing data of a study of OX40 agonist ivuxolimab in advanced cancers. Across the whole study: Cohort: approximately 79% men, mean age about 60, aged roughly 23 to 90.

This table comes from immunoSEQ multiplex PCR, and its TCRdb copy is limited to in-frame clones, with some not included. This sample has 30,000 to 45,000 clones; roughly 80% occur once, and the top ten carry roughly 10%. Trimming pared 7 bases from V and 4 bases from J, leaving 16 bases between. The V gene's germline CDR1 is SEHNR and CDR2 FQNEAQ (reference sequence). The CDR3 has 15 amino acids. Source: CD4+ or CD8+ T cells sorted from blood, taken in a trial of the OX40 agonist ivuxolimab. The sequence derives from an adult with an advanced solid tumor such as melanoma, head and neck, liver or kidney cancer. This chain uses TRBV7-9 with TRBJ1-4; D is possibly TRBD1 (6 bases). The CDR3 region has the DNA TGTGCCAGCAACCCGGGGAGGGGGTTTAATGAAAAACTGTTTTTT. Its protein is CASNPGRGFNEKLFF.